This T cell receptor beta chain was sequenced during a study of spatial heterogeneity in lung cancer. Time point given: sample taken at primary tumor resection. Tumor, nontumor lung or frozen PBMC supplied whole RNA that was sequenced unsorted. This clonotype was seen many times. Germline values: CDR1 DFQATT, CDR2 SNEGSKA (reference sequence). This CDR3 spans 15 amino acids. V gave up 3 bases and J gave up 0 bases, with 12 bases separating them. A unique molecular identifier was carried by every single TCR cDNA molecule. TCRdb re-analysed the 5' RACE reads in MiXCR, keeping a single row per CDR3 protein. The sample lists tens of thousands of distinct CDR3 sequences, roughly a fifth seen once, with 5% to 7.5% in the top ten.

Sequenced material: PBMCs, taken at surgery. J is TRBJ1-5 and V is TRBV20-1; D gene unclear. The TCR sequence derives from a male donor with early-stage non-small cell lung cancer. CDR3 coding DNA: TGCAGTGCTAGGGCAACGGACGGTAGCAATCAGCCCCAGCATTTT. This sequence encodes CSARATDGSNQPQHF.